Each of the 24 T cell receptor beta chains below was sequenced from the same sample in a study of blood T cell repertoires in COVID-19. Repertoires were generated with immunoSEQ multiplex PCR, while TCRdb's copy carries only in-frame clones and drops some. The sample lists tens of thousands of clones, 85% to 95% occurring once. The sequencing input was peripheral blood. These receptors were obtained from a woman in her 70s with COVID-19, enrolled during active disease.

This clone appeared once. V and J are TRBV5-4 and TRBJ1-5; D not certain. The germline gives CDR1 SGHNT, CDR2 YYREEE (reference sequence). Trimming pared 2 bases from V and 5 bases from J, leaving 11 bases between. The CDR3 length is 14 residues. The CDR3 DNA sequence: TGTGCCAGCAGCTTTGACGGGAGCGATCAGCCCCAGCATTTT. Protein sequence: CASSFDGSDQPQHF. Combining the CDR3 with reference TRBV5-4 and TRBJ1-5 gives the whole variable domain ETGVTQSPTHLIKTRGQQVTLRCSSQSGHNTVSWYQQALGQGPQFIFQYYREEENGRGNFPPRFSGLQFPNYSSELNVNALELDDSALYLCASSFDGSDQPQHFGDGTRLSIL.

The chain combines TRBV3-1 (or the pseudogene TRBV3-2) with TRBJ2-2; 8 bases fit TRBD2. CDR1 LGHDT and CDR2 YNNKEL come from the germline V gene (reference sequence). V lost 0 bases, J lost 4 bases, and 7 bases stayed unmatched. The CDR3 is made up of 17 amino acids. CDR3 sequence: CASSQDLGLAFTGELFF. The DNA for the CDR3 is TGTGCCAGCAGCCAAGACCTCGGACTAGCTTTCACCGGGGAGCTGTTTTTT.

The chain joins TRBV19 to TRBJ2-5; a weak D match, TRBD1 (6 bases). V was shortened by 5 bases and J by 2 bases, with 9 bases between the two germline ends. CDR3 length equals 13 residues. CDR1 and CDR2 from the germline V gene are LNHDA and SQIVND (reference sequence). CDR3 sequence: CASSYGQQETQYF. CDR3 in DNA: TGTGCCAGTAGTTACGGACAGCAAGAGACCCAGTACTTC.

V usage is TRBV3-1 (or the pseudogene TRBV3-2) and J usage is TRBJ2-2; the D gene is possibly TRBD2 (5 bases). The germline V gene has CDR1 LGHDT and CDR2 YNNKEL (reference sequence). The V gene lost 4 bases and the J gene lost 8 bases, with 14 bases spanning the gap. The CDR3 spans 14 residues. CDR3 region: CASSLGRGSGELFF. Here the CDR3 DNA reads TGTGCCAGCAGCCTGGGCCGGGGAAGTGGGGAGCTGTTTTTT.

The chain employs TRBV28 and TRBJ2-1, with D tentatively TRBD2 (5 bases). The CDR3 contains 13 residues. Germline V lookup: CDR1 MDHEN, CDR2 SYDVKM. Trimming pared 5 bases from V and 5 bases from J, leaving 10 bases between. In nucleotides, the CDR3 is TGTGCCAGCAGTAAGGGAGTTAACAATGAGCAGTTCTTC. Translated, it gives CASSKGVNNEQFF.

CDR3 residues: CASSQDRGWGRSFSTEAFF. In DNA, the CDR3 is TGTGCCAGCAGCCAAGATCGGGGCTGGGGGAGGTCGTTTTCGACTGAAGCTTTCTTT. The rearrangement joins TRBV14 to TRBJ1-1, with D possibly matching TRBD1 (5 bases). V was clipped by 0 bases and J by 5 bases, with 25 bases between them. The CDR3 sequence is 19 residues long. Germline V gives CDR1 SGHDN, CDR2 FVKESK.

The chain recombines TRBV5-4 with TRBJ2-3, with D unclear. The germline V gene has CDR1 SGHNT and CDR2 YYREEE (reference sequence). The length of the CDR3 is 15 residues. The V end was cut by 0 bases, the J end by 3 bases, with 11 bases between. CDR3 coding DNA: TGTGCCAGCAGCTTGGGCCTAGAAGCGACAGATACGCAGTATTTT. Its protein is CASSLGLEATDTQYF. Combining the CDR3 with reference TRBV5-4 and TRBJ2-3 gives the whole variable domain ETGVTQSPTHLIKTRGQQVTLRCSSQSGHNTVSWYQQALGQGPQFIFQYYREEENGRGNFPPRFSGLQFPNYSSELNVNALELDDSALYLCASSLGLEATDTQYFGPGTRLTVL.

This chain links TRBV29-1 with TRBJ1-1; 7 bases align to TRBD1. CDR3 length: 13 amino acids. CDR1 and CDR2 (germline): SQVTM, ANQGSEA. The V gene end was trimmed by 3 bases and the J gene end by 5 bases; junction bases not matched to a gene: 6. As DNA, the CDR3 is TGCAGCGTTGACGGACAGGTTGGGACTGAAGCTTTCTTT. It is translated as CSVDGQVGTEAFF.

The chain combines TRBV20-1 with TRBJ2-5, with a weak D call TRBD1 (6 bases). The germline CDR1 and CDR2 sequences are DFQATT and SNEGSKA (reference sequence). Trimming shortened V by 7 bases and J by 5 bases, and 8 bases separated the two germline ends. This CDR3 comprises 10 residues. CDR3 in amino acids: CSGGRETQYF. The DNA for the CDR3 is TGCAGTGGGGGGCGGGAGACCCAGTACTTC.

The chain has TRBV14 and TRBJ1-2; 7 nucleotides agree with TRBD1. The V and J ends lost 4 bases and 5 bases, in that order; junction bases with no gene match: 4. The CDR3 is 13 amino acids. The V gene's germline CDR1 is SGHDN and CDR2 FVKESK. CDR3: CASSRGGLYGYTF. The CDR3 DNA follows: TGTGCCAGCAGCCGAGGGGGCCTGTATGGCTACACCTTC.

This clone was seen just once. This chain uses TRBV15 with TRBJ1-5; D not certain. The CDR3 loop spans 14 amino acids. Trimming stripped 0 bases from V and 4 bases from J, with 7 bases between. CDR1 and CDR2 (germline): LNHNV, YYDKDF (reference sequence). CDR3: CATSREFGNQPQHF. The CDR3, as DNA: TGTGCCACCAGCAGAGAATTCGGGAATCAGCCCCAGCATTTT. The full variable domain, completed using reference TRBV15 and TRBJ1-5, is DAMVIQNPRYQVTQFGKPVTLSCSQTLNHNVMYWYQQKSSQAPKLLFHYYDKDFNNEADTPDNFQSRRPNTSFCFLDIRSPGLGDTAMYLCATSREFGNQPQHFGDGTRLSIL.

The gene calls are TRBV7-9 and TRBJ1-2; D not certain. Germline assignment: CDR1 SEHNR and CDR2 FQNEAQ (reference sequence). The CDR3 totals 14 residues. V was cut by 1 base and J by 4 bases, with 10 bases left in between. The CDR3 sequence is CASSLVVASYGYTF. CDR3 bases: TGTGCCAGCAGCTTAGTAGTAGCCTCCTATGGCTACACCTTC.

The chain is built from TRBV14 and TRBJ2-1; D is perhaps TRBD2 (5 bases). The CDR3 has 15 amino acids. The V gene's germline CDR1 is SGHDN and CDR2 FVKESK. Between the trimmed V and J ends, which lost 6 bases and 5 bases, there was a span of 17 bases. This CDR3 is CASRPHAGIDNEQFF. In DNA form, the CDR3 reads TGTGCCAGCAGACCACACGCGGGCATAGACAATGAGCAGTTCTTC.

V gene TRBV19 combines with J gene TRBJ2-1; 13 bases map to TRBD2. CDR3 length equals 15 residues. Germline V gene sequence: CDR1 LNHDA, CDR2 SQIVND (reference sequence). V gave up 5 bases and J gave up 9 bases; unmatched junction bases: 7. In DNA form, the CDR3 reads TGTGCCAGTAGTTCAGGACTAGCGGGAGTATCTGAGCAGTTCTTC. Its translation is CASSSGLAGVSEQFF.

This clone appeared once. V usage is TRBV3-1 (or the pseudogene TRBV3-2) and J usage is TRBJ2-2; 10 nucleotides agree with TRBD2. With V trimmed by 1 base and J by 4 bases, 9 bases remained unmatched. The CDR3 spans 18 residues. CDR1 LGHDT and CDR2 YNNKEL come from the germline V gene (reference sequence). The CDR3 sequence is CASSQGLAGRAGTGELFF. In DNA, the CDR3 is TGTGCCAGCAGCCAAGGACTAGCGGGTAGGGCGGGCACCGGGGAGCTGTTTTTT.

The rearrangement joins TRBV27 to TRBJ2-7, with D unresolved. Trimming shortened V by 8 bases and J by 0 bases, and 14 bases separated the two germline ends. The CDR3 runs to 14 residues. CDR1 MNHEY and CDR2 SMNVEV come from the germline V gene (reference sequence). The chain's CDR3 is CASALATYSYEQYF. CDR3 DNA: TGTGCCAGCGCCTTAGCCACCTACTCCTACGAGCAGTACTTC.

The chain has TRBV24-1 and TRBJ1-2; 9 positions match TRBD1. After removal of 4 bases from V and 8 bases from J, the junction contained 13 bases not matched to a gene. The CDR3 is 16 amino acids. CDR1 and CDR2 from the germline V gene are KGHDR and SFDVKD. The CDR3 sequence is CATSEGDRDRVRGYTF. The CDR3 coding sequence is TGTGCCACCAGTGAAGGTGACCGGGACAGGGTAAGAGGCTACACCTTC.

This sequence joins TRBV2 and TRBJ2-1; 7 positions match TRBD2. Germline V gene sequence: CDR1 SNHLY, CDR2 FYNNEI. This CDR3 region has 14 residues. The V and J ends lost 7 bases and 6 bases, in that order; junction bases with no gene match: 9. In DNA form, the CDR3 reads TGTGCCAGCACCCTGTGGGGAGGGTCCAATGAGCAGTTCTTC. The encoded protein is CASTLWGGSNEQFF.

The chain is built from TRBV29-1 and TRBJ2-3; no firm D call. Germline CDR1 SQVTM, CDR2 ANQGSEA. The CDR3 is made up of 13 amino acids. Trimming shortened V by 7 bases and J by 2 bases, and 13 bases separated the two germline ends. The CDR3 nucleotides read TGCAGCGGAGAGAGTTCGCCCACAGATACGCAGTATTTT. Translation: CSGESSPTDTQYF.

The chain carries TRBV5-1 and TRBJ2-5, with 10 nucleotides matching TRBD1. Looked up from germline, CDR1 is SGHRS and CDR2 is YFSETQ. The CDR3 has 15 amino acids. The J segment lost 3 bases and the V segment lost 4 bases, leaving 6 bases of the junction unmatched. The CDR3 reads CASSLAGTGEETQYF. Written as DNA, the CDR3 is TGCGCCAGCAGCCTGGCCGGGACAGGGGAAGAGACCCAGTACTTC. Looking up the rest from reference TRBV5-1 and TRBJ2-5 gives the full variable domain: KAGVTQTPRYLIKTRGQQVTLSCSPISGHRSVSWYQQTPGQGLQFLFEYFSETQRNKGNFPGRFSGRQFSNSRSEMNVSTLELGDSALYLCASSLAGTGEETQYFGPGTRLLVL.

The chain employs TRBV9 and TRBJ1-4; unclear D gene. V was clipped by 3 bases and J by 8 bases, with 14 bases between them. In germline, CDR1 is SGDLS, CDR2 YYNGEE. This CDR3 has 14 amino acids. CDR3 DNA sequence: TGTGCCAGCAGCGGAGGCGCGGTTCGGGAAAAACTGTTTTTT. Protein: CASSGGAVREKLFF.

J is TRBJ1-1 and V is TRBV19; tentatively, D is TRBD1 (5 bases). V lost 3 bases, J lost 3 bases, and 11 bases lay in between. This CDR3 has 14 amino acids. The germline CDR1 and CDR2 sequences are LNHDA and SQIVND (reference sequence). The CDR3 sequence: CASSIGGRDTEAFF. CDR3 DNA sequence: TGTGCCAGTAGTATCGGGGGGAGGGACACTGAAGCTTTCTTT. The whole variable domain, filled in from reference TRBV19 and TRBJ1-1, reads DGGITQSPKYLFRKEGQNVTLSCEQNLNHDAMYWYRQDPGQGLRLIYYSQIVNDFQKGDIAEGYSVSREKKESFPLTVTSAQKNPTAFYLCASSIGGRDTEAFFGQGTRLTVV.

This sequence joins TRBV5-1 and TRBJ2-6; TRBD2 might be the D (6 bases). V lost 0 bases, J lost 1 base, and 8 bases lay in between. The CDR3 runs 16 residues. Germline V lookup: CDR1 SGHRS, CDR2 YFSETQ. The CDR3 coding sequence is TGCGCCAGCAGCTTGGACGGGAGTTCTGGGGCCAACGTCCTGACTTTC. Its protein product is CASSLDGSSGANVLTF.

V is TRBV7-6 and J is TRBJ1-1; no clear D. Germline V lookup: CDR1 SGHVS, CDR2 FNYEAQ. The CDR3 is 13 residues long. V was clipped by 5 bases and J by 0 bases, with 7 bases between them. The CDR3 sequence: CASSVRLNTEAFF. In DNA, the CDR3 is TGTGCCAGCAGCGTCCGTTTGAACACTGAAGCTTTCTTT.